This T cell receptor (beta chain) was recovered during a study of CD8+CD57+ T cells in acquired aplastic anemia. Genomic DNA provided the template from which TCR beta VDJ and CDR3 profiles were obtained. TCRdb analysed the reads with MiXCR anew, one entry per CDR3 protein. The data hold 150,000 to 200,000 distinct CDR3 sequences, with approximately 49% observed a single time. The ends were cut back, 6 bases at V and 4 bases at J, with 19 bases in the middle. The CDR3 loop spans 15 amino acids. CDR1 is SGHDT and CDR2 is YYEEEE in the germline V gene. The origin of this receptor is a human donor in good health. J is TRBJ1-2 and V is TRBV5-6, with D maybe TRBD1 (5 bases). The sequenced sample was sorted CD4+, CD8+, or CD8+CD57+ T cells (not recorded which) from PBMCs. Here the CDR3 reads CASTFEQGERYGYTF. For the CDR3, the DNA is TGTGCCAGCACCTTTGAGCAGGGAGAGCGCTATGGCTACACCTTC.